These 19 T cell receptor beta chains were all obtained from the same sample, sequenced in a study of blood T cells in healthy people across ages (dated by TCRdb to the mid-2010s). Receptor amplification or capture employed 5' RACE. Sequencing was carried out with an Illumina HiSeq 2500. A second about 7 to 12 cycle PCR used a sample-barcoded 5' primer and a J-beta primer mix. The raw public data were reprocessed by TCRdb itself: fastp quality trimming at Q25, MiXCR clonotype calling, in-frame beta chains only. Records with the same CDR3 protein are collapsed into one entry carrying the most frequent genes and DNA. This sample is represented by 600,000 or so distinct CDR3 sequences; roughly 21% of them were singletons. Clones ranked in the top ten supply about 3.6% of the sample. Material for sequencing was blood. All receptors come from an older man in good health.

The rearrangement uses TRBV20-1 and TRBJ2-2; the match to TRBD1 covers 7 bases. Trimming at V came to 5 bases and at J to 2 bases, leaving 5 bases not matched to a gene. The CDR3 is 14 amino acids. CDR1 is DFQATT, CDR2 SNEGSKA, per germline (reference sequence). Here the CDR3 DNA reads TGCAGTGCTCGCGACAGGGTAAACACCGGGGAGCTGTTTTTT. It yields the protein CSARDRVNTGELFF.

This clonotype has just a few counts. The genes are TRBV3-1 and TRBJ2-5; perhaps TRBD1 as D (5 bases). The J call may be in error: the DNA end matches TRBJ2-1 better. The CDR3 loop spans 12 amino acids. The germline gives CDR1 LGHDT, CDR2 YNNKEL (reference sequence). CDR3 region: CASSQIDSEQFF. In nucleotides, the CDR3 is TGTGCCAGCAGCCAGATCGACAGTGAGCAGTTCTTC.

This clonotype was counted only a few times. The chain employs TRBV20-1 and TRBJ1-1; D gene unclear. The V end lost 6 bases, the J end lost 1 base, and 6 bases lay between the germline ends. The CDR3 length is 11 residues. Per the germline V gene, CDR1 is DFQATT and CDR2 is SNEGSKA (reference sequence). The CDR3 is CSAARNTEAFF. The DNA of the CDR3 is TGCAGTGCAGCAAGGAACACTGAAGCTTTCTTT.

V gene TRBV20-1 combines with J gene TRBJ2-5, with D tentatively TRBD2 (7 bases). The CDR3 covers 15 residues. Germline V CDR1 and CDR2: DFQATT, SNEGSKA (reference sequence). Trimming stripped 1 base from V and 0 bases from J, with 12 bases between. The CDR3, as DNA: TGCAGTGCTAGAGGAAGGGGGGGAGACCAAGAGACCCAGTACTTC. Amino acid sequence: CSARGRGGDQETQYF.

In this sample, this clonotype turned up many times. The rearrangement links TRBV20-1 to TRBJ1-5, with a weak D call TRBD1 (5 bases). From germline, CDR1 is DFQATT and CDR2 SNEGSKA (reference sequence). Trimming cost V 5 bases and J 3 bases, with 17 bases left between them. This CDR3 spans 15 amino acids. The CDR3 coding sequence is TGCAGTGCTCAACTTGGTGGGGCTGCCAATCAGCCCCAGCATTTT. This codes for CSAQLGGAANQPQHF.

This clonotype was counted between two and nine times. The CDR3 DNA reads as TGCAGTGCCGCCAAGACAGGGGTCTACGAGCAGTACTTC. It yields the protein CSAAKTGVYEQYF. The V call is TRBV20-1, the J call TRBJ2-7, with TRBD1 identical over 8 bases. The CDR3 contains 13 residues. Per germline, CDR1 DFQATT and CDR2 SNEGSKA (reference sequence). Trimming at V came to 6 bases and at J to 3 bases, leaving 7 bases not matched to a gene.

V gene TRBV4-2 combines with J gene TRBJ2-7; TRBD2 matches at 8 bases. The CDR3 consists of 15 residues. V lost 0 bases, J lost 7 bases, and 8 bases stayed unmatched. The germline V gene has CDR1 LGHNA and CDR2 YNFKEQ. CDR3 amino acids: CASSQELAGRREQYF. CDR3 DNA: TGTGCCAGCAGCCAAGAGTTAGCGGGAAGGAGGGAGCAGTACTTC.

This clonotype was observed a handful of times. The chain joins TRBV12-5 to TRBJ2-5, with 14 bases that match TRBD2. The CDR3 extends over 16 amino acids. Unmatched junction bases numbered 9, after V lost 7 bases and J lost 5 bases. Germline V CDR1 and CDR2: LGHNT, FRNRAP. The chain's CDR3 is CASETGTSGRRETQYF. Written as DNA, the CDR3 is TGTGCTAGTGAAACTGGGACTAGCGGGAGACGGGAGACCCAGTACTTC.

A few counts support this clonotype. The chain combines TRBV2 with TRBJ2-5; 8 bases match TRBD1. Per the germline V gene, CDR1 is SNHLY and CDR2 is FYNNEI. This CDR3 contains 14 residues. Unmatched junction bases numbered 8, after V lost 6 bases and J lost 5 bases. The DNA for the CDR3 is TGTGCCAGCAGCGATGGACAGGGTGAGGAGACCCAGTACTTC. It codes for CASSDGQGEETQYF.

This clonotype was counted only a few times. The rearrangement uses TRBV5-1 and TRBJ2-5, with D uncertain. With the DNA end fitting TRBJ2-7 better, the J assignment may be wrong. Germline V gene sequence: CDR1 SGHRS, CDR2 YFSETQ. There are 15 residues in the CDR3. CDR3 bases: TGCGCCAGCAGCTTTCTTTCCGGCAGCGCCTACGAGCAGTACTTC. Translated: CASSFLSGSAYEQYF.

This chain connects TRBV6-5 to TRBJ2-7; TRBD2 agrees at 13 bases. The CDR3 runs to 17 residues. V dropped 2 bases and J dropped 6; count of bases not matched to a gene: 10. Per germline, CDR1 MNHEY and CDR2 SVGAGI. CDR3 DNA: TGTGCCAGCAGTTACCGACTAGCGGGAGGCATCTTGGGCGAGCAGTACTTC. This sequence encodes CASSYRLAGGILGEQYF.

CDR3 in DNA: TGCGCCAGCAGCCAAGATCCCAAACTAGCGGGAGGGAACCAAGAGACCCAGTACTTC. It codes for CASSQDPKLAGGNQETQYF. The chain couples TRBV4-1 to TRBJ2-5, with 13 bases identical to TRBD2. The CDR3 is 19 amino acids. Germline CDR1 reads MGHRA; CDR2 reads YSYEKL. J was trimmed by 0 bases and V by 0 bases; bases with no gene match: 7.

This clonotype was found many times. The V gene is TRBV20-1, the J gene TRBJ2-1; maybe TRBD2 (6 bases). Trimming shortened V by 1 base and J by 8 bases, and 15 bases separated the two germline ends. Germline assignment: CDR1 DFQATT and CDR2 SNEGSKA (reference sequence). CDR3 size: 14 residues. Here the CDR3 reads CSARAIGSRYEQFF. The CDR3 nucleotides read TGCAGTGCTAGAGCAATCGGGAGTAGGTATGAGCAGTTCTTC.

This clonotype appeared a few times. The CDR3 region has the DNA TGTGCCAGCAGCTCGGGCAGGGGGTCGTATACGCAGTATTTT. It yields the protein CASSSGRGSYTQYF. The gene calls are TRBV7-8 and TRBJ2-3, with TRBD1 identical over 7 bases. V lost 4 bases to trimming and J lost 7 bases; unmatched junction nucleotides: 8. CDR1 is SGHVS, CDR2 FQNEAQ, per germline. The CDR3 has 14 residues.

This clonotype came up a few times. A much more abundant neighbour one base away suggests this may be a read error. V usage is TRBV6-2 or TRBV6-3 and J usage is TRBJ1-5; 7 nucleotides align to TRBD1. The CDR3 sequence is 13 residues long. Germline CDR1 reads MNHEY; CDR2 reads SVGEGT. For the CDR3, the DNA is TGTACCAGCAATCGACAGGGAAATCAGCCCCAGCATTTT. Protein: CTSNRQGNQPQHF.

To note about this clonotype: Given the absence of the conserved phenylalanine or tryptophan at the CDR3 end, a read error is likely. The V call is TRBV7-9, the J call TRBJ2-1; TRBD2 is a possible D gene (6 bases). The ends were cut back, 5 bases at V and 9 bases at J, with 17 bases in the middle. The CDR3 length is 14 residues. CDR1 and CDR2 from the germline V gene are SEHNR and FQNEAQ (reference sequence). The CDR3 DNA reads TGTGCCAGCAGCAAAACTAGCAGCCCCTCTGAGCAGTTCTTG. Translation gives CASSKTSSPSEQFL.

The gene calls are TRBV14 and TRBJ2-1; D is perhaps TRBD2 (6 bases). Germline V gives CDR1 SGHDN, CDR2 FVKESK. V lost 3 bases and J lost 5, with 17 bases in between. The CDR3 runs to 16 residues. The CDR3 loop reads CASSQKPPGAHNEQFF. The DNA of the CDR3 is TGTGCCAGCAGCCAGAAGCCCCCGGGAGCCCACAATGAGCAGTTCTTC.

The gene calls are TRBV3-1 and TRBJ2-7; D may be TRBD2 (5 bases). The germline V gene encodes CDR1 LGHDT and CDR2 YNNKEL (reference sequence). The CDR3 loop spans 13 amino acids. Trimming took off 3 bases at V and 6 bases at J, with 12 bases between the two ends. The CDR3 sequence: CASSQAAGPEQYF. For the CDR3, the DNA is TGTGCCAGCAGCCAGGCTGCGGGCCCCGAGCAGTACTTC.

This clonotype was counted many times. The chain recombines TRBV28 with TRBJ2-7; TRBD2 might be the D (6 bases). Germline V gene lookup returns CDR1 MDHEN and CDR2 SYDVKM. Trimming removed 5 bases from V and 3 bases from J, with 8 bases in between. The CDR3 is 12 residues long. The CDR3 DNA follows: TGTGCCAGCAGTGGGACTGACTACGAGCAGTACTTC. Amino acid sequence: CASSGTDYEQYF.